The T cell receptor (beta chain) described here comes from a study of cytomegalovirus exposure and HLA in healthy donors. Study results and limitations: Within an earlier analysis, most TCR beta V segments proved productive either about 87% or about 30% of the time.

For this clone: Antigen specificity is unknown.

A multiplex PCR was run with 60 Vbeta primers and 13 Jbeta primers. The repertoire was sequenced with immunoSEQ multiplex PCR; TCRdb's copy has only in-frame clones and lacks some. The sample comprises 170,000 or so clones, over 70% of which are singletons, and 2.9% rests with the top ten. Trimming took 11 bases from V and 5 from J, leaving 11 bases between them. The CDR3 totals 11 residues. Germline CDR1 MNHNS, CDR2 SASEGT. This clonotype was obtained from a male donor in good health and CMV-seronegative. Sequenced input: PBMCs. The V gene is TRBV6-1, the J gene TRBJ2-3; tentative D call: TRBD2 (7 bases). CDR3: CAGRGGDTQYF. Here the CDR3 DNA reads TGTGCCGGGAGGGGGGGAGATACGCAGTATTTT.